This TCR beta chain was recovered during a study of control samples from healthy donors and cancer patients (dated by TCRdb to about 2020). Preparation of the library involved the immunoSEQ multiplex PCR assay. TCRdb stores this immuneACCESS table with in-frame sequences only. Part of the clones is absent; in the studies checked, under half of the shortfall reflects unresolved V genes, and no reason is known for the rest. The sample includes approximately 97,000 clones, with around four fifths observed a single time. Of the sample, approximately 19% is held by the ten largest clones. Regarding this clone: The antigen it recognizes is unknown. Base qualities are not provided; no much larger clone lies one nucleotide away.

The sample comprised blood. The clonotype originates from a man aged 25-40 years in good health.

The DNA sequence is given as TGTGCCAGCAGTTTCCCAGGACAGGGCTCCTACGAGCAGTACTTC. The encoded protein is CASSFPGQGSYEQYF. The rearrangement joined TRBV28 to TRBJ2-7, with 8 bases matching TRBD1. The CDR3 measures 15 amino acids from cysteine to phenylalanine. Only the CDR3 DNA is retained, 45 bases long and in frame from the first base. Here V drops 3 bases and J drops 0 bases, and the junction holds 4 bases not matched to any gene. CDR1 and CDR2, looked up from the germline V gene, are MDHEN and SYDVKM.